Listed below are T cell receptor beta chains from one sample, sequenced in a study of blood T cell repertoires in COVID-19. Profiling relied on immunoSEQ multiplex PCR, and the TCRdb table lists in-frame clones only, not all of them. The profile shows a few hundred thousand clones, approximately 85% of them singletons. Material for sequencing was peripheral blood. The origin of the receptors is a human donor with COVID-19, enrolled during active disease. The donor label of this sample is uncertain. Each CDR3 is given with its conserved first and last residue. Each record gives: clone size, V gene, D gene, J gene, CDR3 DNA, CDR3 protein. The D gene is left open where the match is weak. The listing skips clone size in some rows; elsewhere it reads once, few, many or a size class.

clone_size: .
v_call: TRBV19
d_call: TRBD1
j_call: TRBJ2-4
cdr3_nt: TGTGCCAGTAGTATCAGGTCGACAGGGGGCTTGACGGGAGCCAAAAACATTCAGTACTTC
cdr3_aa: CASSIRSTGGLTGAKNIQYF

clone_size: .
v_call: TRBV4-2
d_call: TRBD2
j_call: TRBJ2-1
cdr3_nt: TGTGCCAGCAGCCAAGATGGACTAGTCGGTGAGCAGTTCTTC
cdr3_aa: CASSQDGLVGEQFF

clone_size: .
v_call: TRBV7-2
d_call: .
j_call: TRBJ1-2
cdr3_nt: TGTGCCAGCAGCTTTGACAGATATGGCTACACCTTC
cdr3_aa: CASSFDRYGYTF

clone_size: .
v_call: TRBV3-1/TRBV3-2
d_call: .
j_call: TRBJ1-2
cdr3_nt: TGTGCCAGCAGCCATTTCCTGGGGGGGGCTAGTATCTATGGCTACACCTTC
cdr3_aa: CASSHFLGGASIYGYTF

clone_size: few
v_call: TRBV5-5
d_call: TRBD2
j_call: TRBJ2-1
cdr3_nt: TGTGCCAGCAGCTATGCTCCCATTACTAGCGGGAGGGCCCTGTACAATGAGCAGTTCTTC
cdr3_aa: CASSYAPITSGRALYNEQFF

clone_size: once
v_call: TRBV7-2
d_call: .
j_call: TRBJ1-2
cdr3_nt: TGTGCCAGCAGCCAACGCTCAGGCAGCAACTATGGCTACACCTTC
cdr3_aa: CASSQRSGSNYGYTF

clone_size: .
v_call: TRBV28
d_call: .
j_call: TRBJ1-1
cdr3_nt: TGTGCCAGCAGTGCGTCACAGGGCGGGTACGCTGAAGCTTTCTTT
cdr3_aa: CASSASQGGYAEAFF

clone_size: .
v_call: TRBV30
d_call: .
j_call: TRBJ2-2
cdr3_nt: TGTGCCTGGAGTATGGGCAGGGGCGCCGGGGAGCTGTTTTTT
cdr3_aa: CAWSMGRGAGELFF

clone_size: .
v_call: TRBV14
d_call: TRBD2
j_call: TRBJ2-1
cdr3_nt: TGTGCCAGCAGCCAGTCCCAGGGTTGGGGACTAGCGGGAGTTGAGCAGTTCTTC
cdr3_aa: CASSQSQGWGLAGVEQFF

clone_size: .
v_call: TRBV6-6
d_call: .
j_call: TRBJ2-5
cdr3_nt: TGTGCCAGCACCGAAGCCCGGGAGAACCCAGAGACCCAGTACTTC
cdr3_aa: CASTEARENPETQYF

clone_size: .
v_call: TRBV7-8
d_call: .
j_call: TRBJ1-1
cdr3_nt: TGTGCCAGCAGCTTTCCCCGGGACAACGCTGAAGCTTTCTTT
cdr3_aa: CASSFPRDNAEAFF

clone_size: .
v_call: TRBV28
d_call: .
j_call: TRBJ1-2
cdr3_nt: TGTGCCAGCAGTTTATCGTCCAGGGCGGATGGCTACACCTTC
cdr3_aa: CASSLSSRADGYTF

clone_size: .
v_call: TRBV3-1/TRBV3-2
d_call: TRBD1
j_call: TRBJ2-7
cdr3_nt: TGTGCCAGCAGCCAGGACGGGACAGGGCGCTACGAGCAGTACTTC
cdr3_aa: CASSQDGTGRYEQYF

clone_size: .
v_call: TRBV6-1
d_call: .
j_call: TRBJ2-1
cdr3_nt: TGTGCCAGCAGTGAACGAATCGCGGACTACAATGAGCAGTTCTTC
cdr3_aa: CASSERIADYNEQFF

clone_size: .
v_call: TRBV15
d_call: .
j_call: TRBJ2-5
cdr3_nt: TGTGCCACCAGCAGATCCCGGACAGGAGGGGAGACCCAGTACTTC
cdr3_aa: CATSRSRTGGETQYF

clone_size: .
v_call: TRBV6-5
d_call: .
j_call: TRBJ1-2
cdr3_nt: TGTGCCAGCAGTTACTCGATCCCAGAAAACTATGGCTACACCTTC
cdr3_aa: CASSYSIPENYGYTF

clone_size: once
v_call: TRBV30
d_call: .
j_call: TRBJ2-1
cdr3_nt: TGTGCCTGGGCACCCGGCGACGGGGGATACAATGAGCAGTTCTTC
cdr3_aa: CAWAPGDGGYNEQFF

clone_size: .
v_call: TRBV15
d_call: .
j_call: TRBJ1-2
cdr3_nt: TGTGCCACCAGCAGAGATCAGGGGTTAGGGGGCTACACCTTC
cdr3_aa: CATSRDQGLGGYTF

clone_size: few
v_call: TRBV28
d_call: .
j_call: TRBJ1-5
cdr3_nt: TGTGCCAGCAGCCTTCGAACGACAGGTCGTAATCAGCCCCAGCATTTT
cdr3_aa: CASSLRTTGRNQPQHF

clone_size: .
v_call: TRBV28
d_call: .
j_call: TRBJ1-1
cdr3_nt: TGTGCCAGCAGTGCACCACAGGCACAAGGAGATGAGGCTTTCTTT
cdr3_aa: CASSAPQAQGDEAFF

clone_size: .
v_call: TRBV6-2/TRBV6-3
d_call: .
j_call: TRBJ1-1
cdr3_nt: TGTGCCAGCAGTTACCCCAGTAGAGGGATCGACACTGAAGCTTTCTTT
cdr3_aa: CASSYPSRGIDTEAFF

clone_size: .
v_call: TRBV27
d_call: TRBD1
j_call: TRBJ2-1
cdr3_nt: TGTGCCACCCGGGACAGATCCTACAATGAGCAGTTCTTC
cdr3_aa: CATRDRSYNEQFF

clone_size: once
v_call: TRBV30
d_call: TRBD1
j_call: TRBJ1-6
cdr3_nt: TGTGCCTGGAGTGGTAGGACAGGCGCGGCGAATTCACCCCTCCACTTT
cdr3_aa: CAWSGRTGAANSPLHF

clone_size: .
v_call: TRBV28
d_call: .
j_call: TRBJ1-1
cdr3_nt: TGTGCCAGCAGTTTGGGCGGGACCAACACTGAAGCTTTCTTT
cdr3_aa: CASSLGGTNTEAFF

clone_size: .
v_call: TRBV10-3
d_call: TRBD1
j_call: TRBJ1-1
cdr3_nt: TGTGCCATCAGTGAGTATGGGACAGTGAACACTGAAGCTTTCTTT
cdr3_aa: CAISEYGTVNTEAFF

clone_size: .
v_call: TRBV19
d_call: TRBD1
j_call: TRBJ1-1
cdr3_nt: TGTGCCAGTATCGGACAGGGGAGGGTGACTGAAGCTTTCTTT
cdr3_aa: CASIGQGRVTEAFF

clone_size: .
v_call: TRBV7-2
d_call: .
j_call: TRBJ2-7
cdr3_nt: TGTGCCAGCAGCAGTAGAGGCCGCTACGAGCAGTACTTC
cdr3_aa: CASSSRGRYEQYF

clone_size: .
v_call: TRBV10-3
d_call: TRBD1
j_call: TRBJ1-5
cdr3_nt: TGTGCCATCAGGGACAGGAGAGATCAGCCCCAGCATTTT
cdr3_aa: CAIRDRRDQPQHF

clone_size: .
v_call: TRBV28
d_call: .
j_call: TRBJ1-1
cdr3_nt: TGTGCCAGCAGTTCTCAAGCGGGGAACACTGAAGCTTTCTTT
cdr3_aa: CASSSQAGNTEAFF

clone_size: .
v_call: TRBV3-1/TRBV3-2
d_call: .
j_call: TRBJ1-2
cdr3_nt: TGTGCCAGCAGCCACCAGCGGGGCGGCAGGGTGGGCTATGGCTACACCTTC
cdr3_aa: CASSHQRGGRVGYGYTF

clone_size: .
v_call: TRBV18
d_call: .
j_call: TRBJ2-5
cdr3_nt: TGTGCCAGCTCACGGCAGCAAGAGACCCAGTACTTC
cdr3_aa: CASSRQQETQYF

clone_size: once
v_call: TRBV28
d_call: .
j_call: TRBJ2-1
cdr3_nt: TGTGCCAGCAGTTTATCTTGGAGTGAGCAGTTCTTC
cdr3_aa: CASSLSWSEQFF

clone_size: once
v_call: TRBV19
d_call: TRBD1
j_call: TRBJ1-2
cdr3_nt: TGTGCCAGTAGTCCGGGACAGGGTTATGGCTACACCTTC
cdr3_aa: CASSPGQGYGYTF

clone_size: .
v_call: TRBV5-4
d_call: .
j_call: TRBJ2-3
cdr3_nt: TGTGCCAGCAGCCCCGAACGGGGAGATACGCAGTATTTT
cdr3_aa: CASSPERGDTQYF

clone_size: .
v_call: TRBV29-1
d_call: TRBD1
j_call: TRBJ1-2
cdr3_nt: TGCAGCGTTGGCCAGGGGGTTCTCGGTTATGGCTACACCTTC
cdr3_aa: CSVGQGVLGYGYTF

clone_size: .
v_call: TRBV28
d_call: TRBD2
j_call: TRBJ2-1
cdr3_nt: TGTGCCAGCAGTTTAATGCTAGCGGGAGGTGTCGCCTACAATGAGCAGTTCTTC
cdr3_aa: CASSLMLAGGVAYNEQFF

clone_size: .
v_call: TRBV28
d_call: .
j_call: TRBJ2-1
cdr3_nt: TGTGCCAGCAGCCTCGCGGGACAGACTTACAATGAGCAGTTCTTC
cdr3_aa: CASSLAGQTYNEQFF

clone_size: .
v_call: TRBV29-1
d_call: TRBD1
j_call: TRBJ2-2
cdr3_nt: TGCAGCGTTGCCGGAACAGGGGGCGGGTGGGAGCTGTTTTTT
cdr3_aa: CSVAGTGGGWELFF

clone_size: .
v_call: TRBV19
d_call: TRBD2
j_call: TRBJ2-1
cdr3_nt: TGTGCCAGTAGTATGGGACTAGCGGGATTTGATGAGCAGTTCTTC
cdr3_aa: CASSMGLAGFDEQFF

clone_size: few
v_call: TRBV19
d_call: .
j_call: TRBJ1-2
cdr3_nt: TGTGCCAGTAGTGGCCGGGACTGGATATATGGCTACACCTTC
cdr3_aa: CASSGRDWIYGYTF

clone_size: .
v_call: TRBV19
d_call: TRBD1
j_call: TRBJ1-5
cdr3_nt: TGTGCCAGTAGTATCCCCACAGGGGGCTTCGCGGCCCAGCATTTT
cdr3_aa: CASSIPTGGFAAQHF

clone_size: .
v_call: TRBV9
d_call: .
j_call: TRBJ1-2
cdr3_nt: TGTGCCAGCAGCGCGACTAACGGATATGGCTACACCTTC
cdr3_aa: CASSATNGYGYTF

clone_size: .
v_call: TRBV2
d_call: TRBD2
j_call: TRBJ2-1
cdr3_nt: TGTGCCAGCAGTGGACTAGCGGGAGGGTATGAGCAGTTCTTC
cdr3_aa: CASSGLAGGYEQFF

clone_size: .
v_call: TRBV30
d_call: TRBD1
j_call: TRBJ1-2
cdr3_nt: TGTGCCTGTACAACAGGGGTCGGCTACACCTTC
cdr3_aa: CACTTGVGYTF

clone_size: once
v_call: TRBV5-5
d_call: .
j_call: TRBJ2-7
cdr3_nt: TGTGCCAGCACCCCACCGGAGGTCTCCTACGAGCAGTACTTC
cdr3_aa: CASTPPEVSYEQYF

clone_size: .
v_call: TRBV5-4
d_call: .
j_call: TRBJ2-5
cdr3_nt: TGTGCCAGCAGCTTGGAGGGCCGGGAGAGGGAGACCCAGTACTTC
cdr3_aa: CASSLEGRERETQYF

clone_size: .
v_call: TRBV19
d_call: .
j_call: TRBJ2-7
cdr3_nt: TGTGCCAGTAGAGCCGGGTTGAGCTCCTACGAGCAGTACTTC
cdr3_aa: CASRAGLSSYEQYF

clone_size: .
v_call: TRBV3-1/TRBV3-2
d_call: TRBD2
j_call: TRBJ2-2
cdr3_nt: TGTGCCAGCAGCCGCTCTCTAGCGGGCGGGGACACCGGGGAGCTGTTTTTT
cdr3_aa: CASSRSLAGGDTGELFF

clone_size: .
v_call: TRBV2
d_call: .
j_call: TRBJ1-1
cdr3_nt: TGTGCCAGCAGTTCCGGGACACGGAGCACTGAAGCTTTCTTT
cdr3_aa: CASSSGTRSTEAFF

clone_size: .
v_call: TRBV19
d_call: .
j_call: TRBJ1-5
cdr3_nt: TGTGCCAGTAGTATCGGGGGTCCCCAGCCCCAGCATTTT
cdr3_aa: CASSIGGPQPQHF

clone_size: .
v_call: TRBV29-1
d_call: TRBD2
j_call: TRBJ2-2
cdr3_nt: TGCAGCGCTAGCGGGAACACCGGGGAGCTGTTTTTT
cdr3_aa: CSASGNTGELFF

clone_size: .
v_call: TRBV30
d_call: .
j_call: TRBJ1-2
cdr3_nt: TGTGCCTGGAGAACCCTCGGAGGGGTTTCTGGCTACACCTTC
cdr3_aa: CAWRTLGGVSGYTF

clone_size: .
v_call: TRBV10-1
d_call: .
j_call: TRBJ1-1
cdr3_nt: TGCGCCAGCAGTGAGTCGGGGATAGGGTCGGGGAAAGCTTTCTTT
cdr3_aa: CASSESGIGSGKAFF

clone_size: .
v_call: TRBV28
d_call: .
j_call: TRBJ1-5
cdr3_nt: TGTGCCAGCGCCACCCGGACCGCGGGGTGGAATCAGCCCCAGCATTTT
cdr3_aa: CASATRTAGWNQPQHF

clone_size: .
v_call: TRBV4-3
d_call: TRBD2
j_call: TRBJ2-2
cdr3_nt: TGCGCCAGCAGCCAAGGTCCTAGCGGGGGAAACACCGGGGAGCTGTTTTTT
cdr3_aa: CASSQGPSGGNTGELFF

clone_size: .
v_call: TRBV29-1
d_call: .
j_call: TRBJ2-3
cdr3_nt: TGCAGCGTTTCCTCTAGGGGTTCTCCAGATACGCAGTATTTT
cdr3_aa: CSVSSRGSPDTQYF

clone_size: .
v_call: TRBV19
d_call: TRBD1
j_call: TRBJ2-7
cdr3_nt: TGTGCCAGTAGTATCCCCAAACAGGGGGCCCCCTACGAGCAGTACTTC
cdr3_aa: CASSIPKQGAPYEQYF

clone_size: .
v_call: TRBV11-2
d_call: TRBD2
j_call: TRBJ2-5
cdr3_nt: TGTGCCAGCAGCTTCGGGCGGGGGGTGATAGAGACCCAGTACTTC
cdr3_aa: CASSFGRGVIETQYF

clone_size: .
v_call: TRBV7-9
d_call: TRBD1
j_call: TRBJ2-6
cdr3_nt: TGTGCCAGCAGCACCTCAGGGGGCTCTGGGGCCAACGTCCTGACTTTC
cdr3_aa: CASSTSGGSGANVLTF

clone_size: .
v_call: TRBV19
d_call: .
j_call: TRBJ2-3
cdr3_nt: TGTGCCAGTAGTATGTTAGCGTCTGAGGCAGATACGCAGTATTTT
cdr3_aa: CASSMLASEADTQYF